This entry concerns a single T cell receptor (beta chain). This entry is derived from a study of patients and donors after allogeneic stem cell transplantation. In germline, CDR1 is MNHNS, CDR2 SASEGT. V dropped 6 bases and J dropped 6; count of bases not matched to a gene: 3. CDR3 length: 13 amino acids. TCRdb re-called the RT-PCR reads with MiXCR, one entry per CDR3 protein. The sample comprises hundreds of thousands of distinct CDR3 sequences, under 20% of which are singletons, and roughly 7% rests with the top ten. The clonotype comes from a human donor who was either an allogeneic HSCT recipient or a stem cell or donor lymphocyte infusion donor (not recorded which). It is not recorded whose cells these are; they may come from a transplant donor. The sample comprised blood, either unsorted or a sorted T cell fraction (not recorded which). The chain carries TRBV6-1 and TRBJ1-1, with TRBD1 matching 11 bases. CDR3 nucleotide sequence: TGTGCCAGCAGGGACAGGGGGCTCGCTGAAGCTTTCTTT. Its protein is CASRDRGLAEAFF.